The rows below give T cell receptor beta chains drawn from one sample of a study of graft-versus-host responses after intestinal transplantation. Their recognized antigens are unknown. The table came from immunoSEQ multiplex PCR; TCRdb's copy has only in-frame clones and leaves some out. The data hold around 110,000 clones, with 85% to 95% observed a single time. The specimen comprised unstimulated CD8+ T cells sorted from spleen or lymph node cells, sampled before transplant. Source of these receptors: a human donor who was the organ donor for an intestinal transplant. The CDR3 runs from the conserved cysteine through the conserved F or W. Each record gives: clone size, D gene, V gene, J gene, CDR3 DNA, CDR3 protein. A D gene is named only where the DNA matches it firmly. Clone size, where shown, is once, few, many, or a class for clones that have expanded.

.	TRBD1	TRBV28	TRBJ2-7	TGTGCCAGCAATCAGGGGGCGGGGCCCTCCTACGAGCAGTACTTC	CASNQGAGPSYEQYF
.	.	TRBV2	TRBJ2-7	TGTGCCAGCAGTGAAGCCTCCCCAACCTACGAGCAGTACTTC	CASSEASPTYEQYF
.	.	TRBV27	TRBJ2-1	TGTGCCAGCGGTCGGGGGAGCTCCTACAATGAGCAGTTCTTC	CASGRGSSYNEQFF
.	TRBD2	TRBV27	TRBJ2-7	TGTGCCAGCAGTCCAGGACTAGCGTTCGAGCAGTACTTC	CASSPGLAFEQYF
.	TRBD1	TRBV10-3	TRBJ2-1	TGTGCCGCCGCAGGGGGCACTAACAATGAGCAGTTCTTC	CAAAGGTNNEQFF
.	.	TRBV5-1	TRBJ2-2	TGCGCCAGCAGCTTGGAACAGAACACCGGGGAGCTGTTTTTT	CASSLEQNTGELFF
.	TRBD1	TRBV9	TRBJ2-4	TGTGCCAGCAGCGGACGGGACAGCCTTCTAGAATCCAAAAACATTCAGTACTTC	CASSGRDSLLESKNIQYF
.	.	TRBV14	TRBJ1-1	TGTGCCAGCAGCCAAGAGGGACGGCGGACCCTTGGGCCTGAAGCTTTCTTT	CASSQEGRRTLGPEAFF
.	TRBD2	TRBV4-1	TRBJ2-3	TGCGCCAGTACCTTAGGGGCGGGAGGGGTCAGCACAGATACGCAGTATTTT	CASTLGAGGVSTDTQYF
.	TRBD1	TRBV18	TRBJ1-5	TGTGCCAGCTCTGGTGGGACAGCTCCCAATCAGCCCCAGCATTTT	CASSGGTAPNQPQHF
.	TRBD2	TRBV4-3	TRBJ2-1	TGCGCCAGCAGCCAAGATTCTAGCGGGAGGAATAATTACAATGAGCAGTTCTTC	CASSQDSSGRNNYNEQFF
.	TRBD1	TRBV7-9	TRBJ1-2	TGTGCCAGCAGCTTTGGGACAGACTATGGCTACACCTTC	CASSFGTDYGYTF
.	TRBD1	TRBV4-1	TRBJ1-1	TGCGCCAGCAGCCAAACAGCCGGGACAGCGACGGAAGCTTTCTTT	CASSQTAGTATEAFF
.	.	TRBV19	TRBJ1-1	TGTGCCAGTAGTATAGGGGACAACACTGAAGCTTTCTTT	CASSIGDNTEAFF
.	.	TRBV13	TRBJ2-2	TGTGCCAGCAGCCCAACTGGACACTTCACCGGGGAGCTGTTTTTT	CASSPTGHFTGELFF
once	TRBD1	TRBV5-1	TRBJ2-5	TGCGCCAGCAGCTTCCAGGGGGCGGAGACCCAGTACTTC	CASSFQGAETQYF
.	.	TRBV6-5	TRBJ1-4	TGTGCCAGCAGTTACTCGAACAGCGAGAATGAAAAACTGTTTTTT	CASSYSNSENEKLFF
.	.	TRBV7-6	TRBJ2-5	TGTGCCAGCAGCTTCTACAGGGACGACGCAGAGACCCAGTACTTC	CASSFYRDDAETQYF
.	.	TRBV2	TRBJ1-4	TGTGCCAGCAGTGGAAGAGGAGGACCGGACGAGGAAAAACTGTTTTTT	CASSGRGGPDEEKLFF
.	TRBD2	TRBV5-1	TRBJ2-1	TGCGCCAGCAGCTTAGCGGGGTGGAGGGACAATGAGCAGTTCTTC	CASSLAGWRDNEQFF
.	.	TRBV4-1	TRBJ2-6	TGCGCCAGCAGCCAAGAAGAAGGCCCTTCTGGGGCCAACGTCCTGACTTTC	CASSQEEGPSGANVLTF
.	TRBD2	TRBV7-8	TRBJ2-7	TGTGCCAGCAGCACGGGACTAGTTGGGTACGAGCAGTACTTC	CASSTGLVGYEQYF
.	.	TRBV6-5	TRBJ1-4	TGTGCCACAGCAGCAACTAATGAAAAACTGTTTTTT	CATAATNEKLFF
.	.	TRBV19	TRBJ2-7	TGTGCCAGTAGTATGGGAGGACAGTACGAGCAGTACTTC	CASSMGGQYEQYF
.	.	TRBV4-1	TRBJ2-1	TGCGCCAGCAGCCAAGATCAGGGCGGCGCCGCCTACAATGAGCAGTTCTTC	CASSQDQGGAAYNEQFF
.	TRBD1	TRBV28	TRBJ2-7	TGTGCCAGCAGTTTATTTCTCCCGATCGGGACAGGTTTTTACGAGCAGTACTTC	CASSLFLPIGTGFYEQYF
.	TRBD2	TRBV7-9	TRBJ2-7	TGTGCCAGCAGCCAGGAGAGCGGAGGCGGGAGCTCCTACGAGCAGTACTTC	CASSQESGGGSSYEQYF
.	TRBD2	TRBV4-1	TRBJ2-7	TGCGCCAGCAGCCCGAAGACTAGCGACTACGAGCAGTACTTC	CASSPKTSDYEQYF
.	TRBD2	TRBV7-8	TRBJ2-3	TGTGCCAGCAGCTTAGGATGGACTAGCGGGAGTGATACGCAGTATTTT	CASSLGWTSGSDTQYF
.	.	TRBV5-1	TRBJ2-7	TGCGCCAGCAGCTCGCAGGGTTCCTACGAGCAGTACTTC	CASSSQGSYEQYF
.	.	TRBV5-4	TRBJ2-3	TGTGCCAGCAGCTTGAGTTTGACGGGAGCAGATACGCAGTATTTT	CASSLSLTGADTQYF
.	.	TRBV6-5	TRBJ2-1	TGTGCCAGCAGTTACTCCAATGAGCAGTTCTTC	CASSYSNEQFF
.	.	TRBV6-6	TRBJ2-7	TGTGCCAGCAGTTACGTGGAACAGCCCTACGAGCAGTACTTC	CASSYVEQPYEQYF
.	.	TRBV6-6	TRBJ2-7	TGTGCCAGCAGTTCTTGGGACGAGAACTACGAGCAGTACTTC	CASSSWDENYEQYF
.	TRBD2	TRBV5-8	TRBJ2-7	TGTGCCAGCAGCTCCTCTTATCCCGGGACTAGCGGGAGGAACTACGAGCAGTACTTC	CASSSSYPGTSGRNYEQYF
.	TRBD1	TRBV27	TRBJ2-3	TGTGCCAGCAGACAGGGGGCTAGCACAGATACGCAGTATTTT	CASRQGASTDTQYF
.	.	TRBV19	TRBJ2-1	TGTGCCAGTAGTATTAGCGGCTACAATGAGCAGTTCTTC	CASSISGYNEQFF
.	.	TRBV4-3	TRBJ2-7	TGCGCCAGCAGCCAACGGCAGGGAGCCTACGAGCAGTACTTC	CASSQRQGAYEQYF
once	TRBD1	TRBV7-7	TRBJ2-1	TGTGCCAGCAGCTTAGTTCAGGGGGATTGGCATGAGCAGTTCTTC	CASSLVQGDWHEQFF
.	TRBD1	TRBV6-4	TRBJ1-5	TGTGCCAGCAGGAACCCCGGGACAGGGTTGCATCAGCCCCAGCATTTT	CASRNPGTGLHQPQHF
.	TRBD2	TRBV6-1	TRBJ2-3	TGTGCCAGCAGTGAATTATTTCCGGGAGGGCCGGATACGCAGTATTTT	CASSELFPGGPDTQYF
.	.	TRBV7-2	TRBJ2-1	TGTGCCAGCAGCTCCCCAAACGGTCGAGGGCCGTACAATGAGCAGTTCTTC	CASSSPNGRGPYNEQFF
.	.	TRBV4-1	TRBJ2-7	TGCGCCAGCAGCCAAGTACAGGGTAGGTCGGCCGAGCAGTACTTC	CASSQVQGRSAEQYF
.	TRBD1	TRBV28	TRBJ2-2	TGTGCCAGCAGTTTAGGGACAGACTTAAGGCCCGGGGAGCTGTTTTTT	CASSLGTDLRPGELFF
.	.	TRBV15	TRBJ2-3	TGTGCCACCAGCAGAGACGCGGGTCGTCTTGATACGCAGTATTTT	CATSRDAGRLDTQYF
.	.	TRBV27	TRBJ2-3	TGTGCCAGCAGTTTAATCCCTAGGGGTACGCAGTATTTT	CASSLIPRGTQYF
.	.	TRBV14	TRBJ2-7	TGTGCCAGCAGCCATTACTGGAGGTACGAGCAGTACTTC	CASSHYWRYEQYF
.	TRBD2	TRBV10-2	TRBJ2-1	TGCGCCAGCAGTGAGTCGGTACTAGCGGCAAAGTACAATGAGCAGTTCTTC	CASSESVLAAKYNEQFF
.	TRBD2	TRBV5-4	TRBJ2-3	TGTGCCAGCAGCTCCGGGACTAGCGGAAACACAGATACGCAGTATTTT	CASSSGTSGNTDTQYF
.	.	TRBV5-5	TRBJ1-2	TGTGCCAGCAGCTTGGTCCGTGAGACCTATGGCTACACCTTC	CASSLVRETYGYTF
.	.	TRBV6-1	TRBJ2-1	TGTGCCAGCAGTGAAGCAGGGGGCTCCTACAATGAGCAGTTCTTC	CASSEAGGSYNEQFF
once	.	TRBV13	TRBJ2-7	TGTGCCAGCAGCTCCCCACGGAACGAGCAGTACTTC	CASSSPRNEQYF
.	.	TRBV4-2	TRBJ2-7	TGTGCCAGCAGCCGCGGCTACGAGCAGTACTTC	CASSRGYEQYF
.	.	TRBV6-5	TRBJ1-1	TGTGCCAGCACCAAACGGTGGGGGAGCACTGAAGCTTTCTTT	CASTKRWGSTEAFF
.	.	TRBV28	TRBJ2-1	TGTGCCAGCAGTACAACGGCCCTTGAGCAGTTCTTC	CASSTTALEQFF